The 24 T cell receptor beta chains given below trace back to one sample, sequenced in a study of CD8+CD57+ T cells in acquired aplastic anemia. Individuals selected for sequencing had exhibited CD8+CD57+ cell expansion on flow cytometry. Genomic DNA, serving as template, underwent TCR beta VDJ and CDR3 profiling. In TCRdb, the reads were re-called with MiXCR into one record per CDR3 protein. The sample carries about 120,000 distinct CDR3 sequences, about 40% recorded once. Sequenced material: sorted CD4+, CD8+, or CD8+CD57+ T cells (not recorded which) from PBMCs. The receptors derive from a human donor with aplastic anemia.

This rearrangement joins TRBV7-9 to TRBJ1-1; possibly TRBD1 for D (6 bases). There are 13 residues in the CDR3. Germline values: CDR1 SEHNR, CDR2 FQNEAQ (reference sequence). The ends were cut back, 3 bases at V and 5 bases at J, with 10 bases in the middle. This CDR3 is CASSFGTTTEAFF. CDR3 sequence (DNA): TGTGCCAGCAGCTTTGGGACAACGACTGAAGCTTTCTTT. Combining the CDR3 with reference TRBV7-9 and TRBJ1-1 gives the whole variable domain DTGVSQNPRHKITKRGQNVTFRCDPISEHNRLYWYRQTLGQGPEFLTYFQNEAQLEKSRLLSDRFSAERPKGSFSTLEIQRTEQGDSAMYLCASSFGTTTEAFFGQGTRLTVV.

To note about this clonotype: Given a much more abundant clone one base away, this may be a read error. This chain uses TRBV5-1 with TRBJ1-1; weak D call: TRBD1 (5 bases). Germline-derived CDR1 and CDR2 are SGHRS and YFSETQ. The CDR3 covers 14 residues. CDR3 residues: CAGRESTGGTEAFF. The CDR3, as DNA: TGCGCCGGCAGGGAATCTACTGGGGGCACTGAAGCTTTCTTT.

This clonotype was picked up many times. V usage is TRBV7-8 and J usage is TRBJ1-2, with 8 bases identical to TRBD1. CDR1 and CDR2 (germline): SGHVS, FQNEAQ. This CDR3 has 14 amino acids. After removal of 0 bases from V and 5 bases from J, the junction contained 2 bases not matched to a gene. CDR3 sequence (DNA): TGTGCCAGCAGCTTAGCGGGACAGGCGTATGGCTACACCTTC. This sequence encodes CASSLAGQAYGYTF.

The chain employs TRBV29-1 and TRBJ2-1; D remains unclear. The germline V gene encodes CDR1 SQVTM and CDR2 ANQGSEA. The V and J ends lost 7 bases and 1 base respectively, with 20 bases between them. The CDR3 has 16 residues. The CDR3, as DNA: TGCAGCGCCAGCAGCTTGAACGGTGCTTCCTACAATGAGCAGTTCTTC. Translating it yields CSASSLNGASYNEQFF.

Note on this clonotype: A much larger clonotype is one base distant, so this may be a read error. DNA of the CDR3: TGCGCCAGCAGCGCTGAGAGCGTAAAACTGTTTTTT. This sequence encodes CASSAESVKLFF. The rearrangement links TRBV5-1 to TRBJ1-4; no clear D. V shed 4 bases and J shed 10 bases, with 11 bases lying between them. The CDR3 is 12 amino acids. Germline V CDR1 and CDR2: SGHRS, YFSETQ.

This rearrangement joins TRBV7-9 to TRBJ2-7; D is ambiguous. V was shortened by 3 bases and J by 2 bases, with 8 bases between the two germline ends. Looked up from germline, CDR1 is SEHNR and CDR2 is FQNEAQ (reference sequence). The CDR3 has 13 residues. The CDR3 DNA sequence: TGTGCCAGCAGCTTCGCAGCCACCTACGAGCAGTACTTC. Its translation: CASSFAATYEQYF.

The V and J genes are TRBV7-3 and TRBJ2-3, with 8 bases fitting TRBD2. CDR3 size: 16 residues. V dropped 1 base and J dropped 1; count of bases not matched to a gene: 4. Germline V CDR1 and CDR2: SGHTA, FQGTGA. The CDR3 DNA is TGTGCCAGCAGCTTAAGTAGCGGGAAGGGCACAGATACGCAGTATTTT. This gives the protein CASSLSSGKGTDTQYF. Variable domain in full (rest from reference TRBV7-3 and TRBJ2-3): GAGVSQTPSNKVTEKGKYVELRCDPISGHTALYWYRQSLGQGPEFLIYFQGTGAADDSGLPNDRFFAVRPEGSVSTLKIQRTERGDSAVYLCASSLSSGKGTDTQYFGPGTRLTVL.

This clonotype appeared many times. The chain is built from TRBV6-1 and TRBJ2-7, with 9 bases lining up with TRBD1. After removal of 6 bases from V and 9 bases from J, the junction contained 9 bases not matched to a gene. Germline loops: CDR1 MNHNS, CDR2 SASEGT. CDR3 length equals 13 residues. The CDR3 DNA follows: TGTGCCAGCAGGGCCGGGACAGGGAGAGTGCAGTACGTC. Encoded protein: CASRAGTGRVQYV.

The chain uses TRBV29-1 and TRBJ1-1, with D perhaps TRBD1 (5 bases). In germline, CDR1 is SQVTM, CDR2 ANQGSEA. There are 16 residues in the CDR3. The germline V and J ends were trimmed by 6 bases and 5 bases, with 25 bases remaining between them. CDR3 protein: CSVLGGPRGEGTEAFF. CDR3 coding DNA: TGCAGCGTCCTCGGGGGACCAAGGGGAGAGGGGACTGAAGCTTTCTTT. The whole variable domain, remainder taken from reference TRBV29-1 and TRBJ1-1, is SAVISQKPSRDICQRGTSLTIQCQVDSQVTMMFWYRQQPGQSLTLIATANQGSEATYESGFVIDKFPISRPNLTFSTLTVSNMSPEDSSIYLCSVLGGPRGEGTEAFFGQGTRLTVV.

The chain is built from TRBV2 and TRBJ2-7, with D uncertain. Germline loops: CDR1 SNHLY, CDR2 FYNNEI. Between the trimmed V and J ends, which lost 3 bases and 1 base, there was a span of 13 bases. This CDR3 is built from 15 residues. As DNA, the CDR3 is TGTGCCAGCAGTGACGGACGCCAAAGGTCCTACGAGCAGTACGTC. As protein: CASSDGRQRSYEQYV.

There are many counts of this clonotype. The J gene is TRBJ2-7, the V gene TRBV20-1; weak D call: TRBD1 (6 bases). The CDR3 sequence is 16 residues long. V shed 0 bases and J shed 2 bases, with 17 bases lying between them. The V gene's germline CDR1 is DFQATT and CDR2 SNEGSKA (reference sequence). The CDR3 spells CSARDVGAGGAYEQYF. For the CDR3, the DNA is TGCAGTGCTAGAGATGTGGGGGCTGGGGGCGCCTACGAGCAGTACTTC.

V and J are TRBV6-1 and TRBJ2-4; the D gene is possibly TRBD2 (5 bases). Trimming stripped 5 bases from V and 5 bases from J, with 16 bases between. The CDR3 extends over 15 amino acids. Germline V lookup: CDR1 MNHNS, CDR2 SASEGT. CDR3 sequence reads: CASSPRGGYENIQYF. CDR3 DNA: TGTGCCAGCAGTCCACGTGGAGGTTATGAAAACATTCAGTACTTC.

This clonotype occurred a few times. The chain carries TRBV5-1 and TRBJ2-1, with D unresolved. This CDR3 spans 11 amino acids. From germline, CDR1 is SGHRS and CDR2 YFSETQ. Trimming removed 2 bases from V and 7 bases from J, with 4 bases in between. CDR3 sequence reads: CASSLKNEQFF. The CDR3 coding sequence is TGCGCCAGCAGCTTAAAGAATGAGCAGTTCTTC.

The rearrangement uses TRBV10-3 and TRBJ1-2, with D uncertain. This CDR3 contains 13 residues. Germline CDR1 reads ENHRY; CDR2 reads SYGVKD. V was cut by 2 bases and J by 6 bases, with 10 bases left in between. The CDR3 DNA reads as TGTGCCATCAGTGAGAGAGGGAACGATGGCTACACCTTC. Translated, it gives CAISERGNDGYTF.

This clonotype was counted many times. The chain carries TRBV11-2 and TRBJ1-2; 9 positions agree with TRBD1. The CDR3 totals 13 residues. Losses at the gene ends were 8 bases for V and 7 bases for J; bases not matched to a gene: 8. Per the germline V gene, CDR1 is SGHAT and CDR2 is FQNNGV. The DNA for the CDR3 is TGTGCCAGCGGGGTAACAGGGGGCTCTGGCTACACCTTC. Translating it yields CASGVTGGSGYTF.

A word on this clonotype: A read error is possible here, since a much larger clone lies one base away. This rearrangement joins TRBV14 to TRBJ1-1; 8 nucleotides agree with TRBD1. CDR1 and CDR2 from the germline V gene are SGHDN and FVKESK. This CDR3 contains 15 residues. The CDR3, as DNA: TGTGCCAGCAGCCAGTACAGGGGGTTTGGCACTGAAGCTTTATTT. Translation: CASSQYRGFGTEALF.

The chain carries TRBV18 and TRBJ2-3; no clear D. The V gene's germline CDR1 is KGHSH and CDR2 LQKENI. The CDR3 extends over 13 amino acids. Trimming shortened V by 4 bases and J by 0 bases, and 5 bases separated the two germline ends. CDR3 region: CASSRASTDTQYF. CDR3 coding DNA: TGTGCCAGCTCACGTGCTAGCACAGATACGCAGTATTTT.

J is TRBJ1-2 and V is TRBV10-1; tentatively, D is TRBD1 (5 bases). Germline CDR1 reads WNHNN; CDR2 reads SYGVQD (reference sequence). Trimming removed 2 bases at V and 0 bases at J, with 7 bases between. The CDR3 is made up of 14 amino acids. The CDR3 DNA reads TGCGCCAGCAGTGAGGACAGCACTAACTATGGCTACACCTTC. This codes for CASSEDSTNYGYTF.

Here the CDR3 DNA reads TGTGCCAGTAGTACGGGACACCGACTCGAGGGTACGCAGTATTTT. Amino acid sequence: CASSTGHRLEGTQYF. J is TRBJ2-3 and V is TRBV19, with TRBD1 as a possible D gene (6 bases). Trimming shortened V by 4 bases and J by 8 bases, and 19 bases separated the two germline ends. The CDR3 extends over 15 amino acids. Germline V lookup: CDR1 LNHDA, CDR2 SQIVND (reference sequence).

This clonotype was recorded many times. V and J are TRBV7-2 and TRBJ1-6; tentative D call: TRBD1 (5 bases). V was shortened by 2 bases and J by 4 bases, with 9 bases between the two germline ends. The CDR3 has 15 residues. CDR1 and CDR2 (germline): SGHTA, FQGNSA. The CDR3 sequence: CASSLRGPYNSPLHF. In DNA form, the CDR3 reads TGTGCCAGCAGCTTAAGGGGACCGTATAATTCACCCCTCCACTTT.

V usage is TRBV10-3 and J usage is TRBJ1-6, with TRBD1 matching over 7 bases. The CDR3 runs 17 residues. Germline V gene lookup returns CDR1 ENHRY and CDR2 SYGVKD. J lost 8 bases, V lost 0 bases, and 10 bases had no gene match. CDR3 loop: CAISESSPQGRDSPLHF. CDR3 nucleotide sequence: TGTGCCATCAGTGAGTCATCCCCACAGGGGCGGGATTCACCCCTCCACTTT.

V is TRBV5-6 and J is TRBJ2-3; 9 bases fit TRBD2. Germline assignment: CDR1 SGHDT and CDR2 YYEEEE. The CDR3 sequence is 16 residues long. V shed 3 bases and J 0 bases; nucleotides not matched to a gene: 5. The CDR3 reads CASSSTSGTSTDTQYF. In DNA form, the CDR3 reads TGTGCCAGCAGCTCGACTAGCGGAACTAGCACAGATACGCAGTATTTT. Full variable domain (remainder filled in from reference TRBV5-6 and TRBJ2-3): DAGVTQSPTHLIKTRGQQVTLRCSPKSGHDTVSWYQQALGQGPQFIFQYYEEEERQRGNFPDRFSGHQFPNYSSELNVNALLLGDSALYLCASSSTSGTSTDTQYFGPGTRLTVL.

On this clonotype: A clone one base away is much larger, so this may be a read error. The chain's CDR3 is CASSPVIGQGADTQYF. Written as DNA, the CDR3 is TGTGCCAGCAGCCCGGTCATAGGACAGGGCGCAGATACGCAGTATTTT. V and J are TRBV7-7 and TRBJ2-3, with TRBD1 matching over 8 bases. This CDR3 comprises 16 residues. Per germline, CDR1 SSHAT and CDR2 FNYEAQ (reference sequence). V gave up 5 bases and J gave up 4 bases; unmatched junction bases: 11.

The count of this clonotype is one. This sequence may be a read error, since a much larger clone differs from it by one base. The chain joins TRBV11-1 to TRBJ1-1; D not resolved. CDR1 and CDR2 from the germline V gene are SGHAT and FQDESV (reference sequence). V was clipped by 5 bases and J by 3 bases, with 13 bases between them. This CDR3 is built from 14 residues. CDR3: CASSLMAGYTEAFF. The CDR3 DNA sequence: TGTGCCAGCAGCCTGATGGCAGGATACACTGAAGCTTTCTTT.